These 11 T cell receptor beta chains were sequenced from one sample in a study of blood T cell repertoires in COVID-19 (dated by TCRdb to 2018 to 2020). To prepare the library, the immunoSEQ multiplex PCR assay was applied. As stored in TCRdb, this immuneACCESS dataset retains in-frame rearrangements with V and J assigned. A fraction of the clones does not appear; measured against another copy, unresolved V genes explain less than half of the discrepancy, and the remainder lacks a known reason. The sample table holds hundreds of thousands of clones, of which more than 75% were seen once. Together, the top ten hold around 15% of the sample. Material: PBMCs or T cells enriched from blood (not recorded which). Every receptor here comes from a man younger than 30 who had recovered from COVID-19.

The chain couples TRBV24-1 to TRBJ1-5; TRBD1 aligns across 9 bases. The CDR3 is 15 residues long. Trimming cost V 5 bases and J 5 bases; bases outside gene matches: 6. Germline CDR1 KGHDR, CDR2 SFDVKD. The CDR3 DNA reads TGTGCCACCAGTGTAACAGGGGGCGTCGATCAGCCCCAGCATTTT. Amino acids: CATSVTGGVDQPQHF.

The V call is TRBV27, the J call TRBJ2-1; 15 nucleotides align to TRBD2. The trim removed 5 bases at V and 8 bases at J, leaving 10 bases unmatched. CDR3 length: 17 residues. CDR1 and CDR2 from the germline V gene are MNHEY and SMNVEV (reference sequence). The chain's CDR3 is CASSLRTSGGATYEQFF. In DNA form, the CDR3 reads TGTGCCAGCAGTCTGAGGACTAGCGGGGGGGCTACGTATGAGCAGTTCTTC.

The V gene is TRBV29-1, the J gene TRBJ1-6, with TRBD1 matching over 8 bases. The germline CDR1 and CDR2 sequences are SQVTM and ANQGSEA. The CDR3 covers 13 residues. The ends lost 7 bases at V and 10 bases at J; junction bases unmatched: 9. CDR3 region: CSALDREGSPLHF. CDR3 in DNA: TGCAGCGCCCTGGACAGGGAAGGGTCACCCCTCCACTTT.

The chain combines TRBV27 with TRBJ1-5; D is perhaps TRBD1 (5 bases). Trimming shortened V by 2 bases and J by 1 base, and 9 bases separated the two germline ends. Germline V gene sequence: CDR1 MNHEY, CDR2 SMNVEV (reference sequence). This CDR3 is 15 amino acids long. The CDR3 sequence is CASSLGRGSNQPQHF. The CDR3 coding sequence is TGTGCCAGCAGTTTAGGGAGGGGAAGCAATCAGCCCCAGCATTTT.

The V and J genes are TRBV24-1 and TRBJ2-2; maybe TRBD1 (5 bases). Germline loops: CDR1 KGHDR, CDR2 SFDVKD. This CDR3 comprises 14 residues. The CDR3 sequence: CEDSNAENTGELFF. Written as DNA, the CDR3 is TGTGAAGACAGTAACGCAGAGAACACCGGGGAGCTGTTTTTT.

This chain uses TRBV5-1 with TRBJ1-2; 7 nucleotides match TRBD1. The J segment lost 3 bases and the V segment lost 4 bases, leaving 3 bases of the junction unmatched. This CDR3 has 13 amino acids. From germline, CDR1 is SGHRS and CDR2 YFSETQ. The CDR3 here is CASSNTGDYGYTF. CDR3 nucleotides: TGCGCCAGCAGCAACACAGGGGACTATGGCTACACCTTC.

The gene calls are TRBV5-5 and TRBJ2-7, with 11 positions matching TRBD2. The CDR3 has 16 residues. Germline CDR1 is SGHKS and CDR2 is YYEKEE (reference sequence). The V and J ends lost 6 bases and 5 bases, in that order; junction bases with no gene match: 13. The CDR3 is CASTRPLLAGVDEQYF. The CDR3 DNA reads TGTGCCAGCACCAGACCCCTACTAGCGGGAGTGGACGAGCAGTACTTC.

The CDR3 region has the DNA TGTGCCATCAGTGAGAGAGAATCCTATGGCTACACCTTC. Translating gives CAISERESYGYTF. The chain joins TRBV10-3 to TRBJ1-2; no firm D call. Trimming removed 2 bases at V and 4 bases at J, with 8 bases between. The CDR3 is made up of 13 amino acids. Germline loops: CDR1 ENHRY, CDR2 SYGVKD.

The genes are TRBV30 and TRBJ1-2; D gene unclear. V lost 5 bases and J 5 bases, leaving 15 bases between the germline ends. Germline-derived CDR1 and CDR2 are GTSNPN and SVGIG (reference sequence). The CDR3 has 13 residues. The CDR3 nucleotides are TGTGCCTGGGGTCCTCAGTCGGGTTATGGCTACACCTTC. It codes for CAWGPQSGYGYTF.

The rearrangement joins TRBV5-6 to TRBJ2-2; D is unresolved. The germline gives CDR1 SGHDT, CDR2 YYEEEE. CDR3 size: 15 residues. V was shortened by 2 bases and J by 5 bases, with 13 bases between the two germline ends. CDR3 nucleotide sequence: TGTGCCAGCAGCTTAACCACCGAGTTAACCGGGGAGCTGTTTTTT. Its protein is CASSLTTELTGELFF.

The chain recombines TRBV18 with TRBJ2-7, with 8 bases that match TRBD1. The CDR3 spans 15 residues. Germline values: CDR1 KGHSH, CDR2 LQKENI. Trimming removed 3 bases from V and 3 bases from J; junction bases left unmatched: 7. DNA of the CDR3: TGTGCCAGCTCACCGAAGCCGGGACAGGTCTACGAGCAGTACTTC. Protein: CASSPKPGQVYEQYF.